This passage covers 24 T cell receptor beta chains from one sample sequenced in a study of blood T cell repertoires in COVID-19. The protocol was immunoSEQ multiplex PCR, while the TCRdb copy is restricted to in-frame clones and leaves out a portion. This sample has a few hundred thousand clones, with around 90% found just once. Sequenced input: peripheral blood. These receptors originate from a man younger than 35 with active or convalescent COVID-19.

This clone has just one count. The J gene is TRBJ1-1, the V gene TRBV29-1, with 11 bases lining up with TRBD1. Germline lookup yields CDR1 SQVTM and CDR2 ANQGSEA. This CDR3 has 14 residues. J gave up 4 bases and V 3 bases, and 4 bases lay outside the gene matches. The CDR3 nucleotides read TGCAGCGTTGACCTCGGGACAGGGGGCACTGAAGCTTTCTTT. This codes for CSVDLGTGGTEAFF.

This chain connects TRBV7-2 to TRBJ2-1, with 8 bases aligning to TRBD2. The junction had 13 bases not matched to a gene; V was cut back by 1 base and J by 8 bases. The CDR3 has 17 amino acids. Germline values: CDR1 SGHTA, CDR2 FQGNSA. The DNA of the CDR3 is TGTGCCAGCAGCTTAGAGGGTCCCGGGACTAGTTTGGATGAGCAGTTCTTC. Translating gives CASSLEGPGTSLDEQFF.

The gene calls are TRBV3-1 (or the pseudogene TRBV3-2) and TRBJ2-7, with a possible D match to TRBD2 (6 bases). The CDR3 is 18 residues long. Trimming left V 0 bases short and J 2 bases short, with 20 bases between. The germline gives CDR1 LGHDT, CDR2 YNNKEL (reference sequence). CDR3 sequence: CASSQDLWRGRTPYEQYF. CDR3 sequence (DNA): TGTGCCAGCAGCCAAGATCTGTGGCGGGGCCGCACACCCTACGAGCAGTACTTC.

The chain has TRBV7-2 and TRBJ1-1; D is ambiguous. The CDR3 spans 14 residues. Germline V CDR1 and CDR2: SGHTA, FQGNSA. The V end lost 2 bases, the J end lost 2 bases, and 9 bases lay between the germline ends. The CDR3 spells CASSLMTPNTEAFF. The DNA of the CDR3 is TGTGCCAGCAGCTTAATGACACCCAACACTGAAGCTTTCTTT.

This clone came up a few times. This chain joins TRBV9 and TRBJ1-2; TRBD1 agrees at 8 bases. Germline CDR1 and CDR2: SGDLS and YYNGEE. The CDR3 is 13 residues long. The trim removed 6 bases at V and 8 bases at J, leaving 9 bases unmatched. The CDR3 here is CASTSTGVGGYTF. The CDR3 DNA follows: TGTGCCAGCACATCGACAGGGGTCGGGGGCTACACCTTC. Supplemented by reference TRBV9 and TRBJ1-2, the full variable domain reads DSGVTQTPKHLITATGQRVTLRCSPRSGDLSVYWYQQSLDQGLQFLIQYYNGEERAKGNILERFSAQQFPDLHSELNLSSLELGDSALYFCASTSTGVGGYTFGSGTRLTVV.

The CDR3 nucleotides are TGTGCCAGCAGTTTATCCAGGGGGCTTGGAGAGCAGTACTTC. As protein: CASSLSRGLGEQYF. The chain joins TRBV27 to TRBJ2-7, with TRBD1 identical over 8 bases. V lost 0 bases, J lost 7 bases, and 5 bases stayed unmatched. The CDR3 contains 14 residues. CDR1 and CDR2 (germline): MNHEY, SMNVEV (reference sequence).

The chain is built from TRBV7-3 and TRBJ1-6; D gene ambiguous. This CDR3 is 14 amino acids long. Between the trimmed V and J ends, which lost 3 bases and 5 bases, there was a span of 8 bases. The germline V gene encodes CDR1 SGHTA and CDR2 FQGTGA. CDR3 amino acids: CASSFGLNNSPLHF. CDR3 nucleotides: TGTGCCAGCAGCTTCGGACTGAATAATTCACCCCTCCACTTT.

This sequence joins TRBV7-2 and TRBJ2-3; possibly TRBD1 for D (6 bases). This CDR3 has 16 amino acids. Germline values: CDR1 SGHTA, CDR2 FQGNSA. V lost 5 bases, J lost 2 bases, and 17 bases lay in between. DNA of the CDR3: TGTGCCAGCAGCCAATCCCCGGGACAACTCACAGATACGCAGTATTTT. Its protein is CASSQSPGQLTDTQYF. Using reference TRBV7-2 and TRBJ2-3 for the parts outside the CDR3, the full variable domain is GAGVSQSPSNKVTEKGKDVELRCDPISGHTALYWYRQSLGQGLEFLIYFQGNSAPDKSGLPSDRFSAERTGGSVSTLTIQRTQQEDSAVYLCASSQSPGQLTDTQYFGPGTRLTVL.

The genes are TRBV9 and TRBJ2-2, with 11 bases that match TRBD2. Trimming took 4 bases from V and 3 from J; bases not matched to a gene: 5. Germline CDR1 SGDLS, CDR2 YYNGEE. This CDR3 has 16 residues. The CDR3 loop is CASSTGTSGYTGELFF. CDR3 bases: TGTGCCAGCAGCACCGGGACTAGCGGCTACACCGGGGAGCTGTTTTTT.

J is TRBJ1-1 and V is TRBV2; no clear D. CDR1 SNHLY and CDR2 FYNNEI come from the germline V gene. The CDR3 loop spans 13 amino acids. V lost 8 bases, J lost 0 bases, and 10 bases lay in between. The CDR3 DNA reads TGTGCCAGCGCCGAAGAGATGAACACTGAAGCTTTCTTT. Its translation: CASAEEMNTEAFF.

The chain joins TRBV28 to TRBJ1-1, with 8 bases identical to TRBD1. Germline V gene data show CDR1 as MDHEN and CDR2 as SYDVKM. This CDR3 comprises 15 residues. Losses at the gene ends were 6 bases for V and 4 bases for J; bases not matched to a gene: 10. CDR3 DNA: TGTGCCAGCAGCGCCTCCCAGGGGGCGGTCACTGAAGCTTTCTTT. Its translation is CASSASQGAVTEAFF.

The V call is TRBV4-1, the J call TRBJ2-7; D ambiguous. The length of the CDR3 is 15 residues. Between the trimmed V and J ends, which lost 0 bases and 2 bases, there was a span of 11 bases. CDR1 is MGHRA, CDR2 YSYEKL, per germline. As DNA, the CDR3 is TGCGCCAGCAGCCAAGAACCTAGTTGGGCCTACGAGCAGTACTTC. Amino acid sequence: CASSQEPSWAYEQYF.

The J gene is TRBJ2-7, the V gene TRBV6-5; D not resolved. Between the trimmed V and J ends, which lost 4 bases and 5 bases, there was a span of 18 bases. This CDR3 contains 15 residues. Germline V gives CDR1 MNHEY, CDR2 SVGAGI. CDR3 DNA sequence: TGTGCCAGCAGTTCCCTGGCCCCCGCTTTGGACGAGCAGTACTTC. It codes for CASSSLAPALDEQYF.

This clone was seen just once. This sequence joins TRBV18 and TRBJ1-2, with D uncertain. Trimming stripped 2 bases from V and 8 bases from J, with 12 bases between. This CDR3 spans 13 amino acids. CDR1 is KGHSH and CDR2 is LQKENI in the germline V gene. The CDR3 sequence: CASSPNSGGGYTF. In DNA, the CDR3 is TGTGCCAGCTCACCAAACAGTGGAGGGGGCTACACCTTC.

This clone was detected a few times. The chain links TRBV11-2 to TRBJ2-6; D is undetermined. CDR1 is SGHAT, CDR2 FQNNGV, per germline. Trimming removed 3 bases from V and 0 bases from J, with 3 bases in between. The CDR3 runs 14 residues. The CDR3 is CASSFSSGANVLTF. The CDR3 DNA is TGTGCCAGCAGCTTCAGCTCTGGGGCCAACGTCCTGACTTTC.

The chain carries TRBV19 and TRBJ2-7; 7 positions match TRBD1. The germline V gene encodes CDR1 LNHDA and CDR2 SQIVND (reference sequence). The CDR3 is 14 amino acids. J gave up 2 bases and V 1 base, and 2 bases lay outside the gene matches. The DNA of the CDR3 is TGTGCCAGTAGTATAGCCGGGACAGCCTACGAGCAGTACTTC. Encoded protein: CASSIAGTAYEQYF.

CDR3: CASSSEWRPYEQFF. The CDR3 nucleotides are TGTGCCAGCTCATCGGAGTGGCGCCCCTATGAGCAGTTCTTC. This sequence joins TRBV18 and TRBJ2-1; no clear D. This CDR3 has 14 amino acids. Germline lookup yields CDR1 KGHSH and CDR2 LQKENI. V dropped 5 bases and J dropped 8 bases, with 16 bases sitting between them.

This clone was detected ten times or more. This sequence joins TRBV18 and TRBJ1-5; possibly TRBD1 for D (6 bases). Germline loops: CDR1 KGHSH, CDR2 LQKENI. The germline V and J ends were trimmed by 4 bases and 9 bases, with 10 bases remaining between them. The CDR3 runs to 12 residues. The CDR3 sequence: CASSQIQGPQHF. The CDR3 DNA follows: TGTGCCAGCTCACAAATACAGGGGCCCCAGCATTTT. Variable domain in full (rest from reference TRBV18 and TRBJ1-5): NAGVMQNPRHLVRRRGQEARLRCSPMKGHSHVYWYRQLPEEGLKFMVYLQKENIIDESGMPKERFSAEFPKEGPSILRIQQVVRGDSAAYFCASSQIQGPQHFGDGTRLSIL.

The J gene is TRBJ1-5, the V gene TRBV5-8; D is uncertain. V was shortened by 1 base and J by 6 bases, with 5 bases between the two germline ends. CDR1 is SGHTS, CDR2 YDEGEE, per germline. The CDR3 spans 12 residues. The CDR3 loop reads CASSLYPQPQHF. CDR3 bases: TGTGCCAGCAGCTTGTATCCTCAGCCCCAGCATTTT.

The chain recombines TRBV11-2 with TRBJ2-5; 12 nucleotides align to TRBD2. Germline V gene data show CDR1 as SGHAT and CDR2 as FQNNGV. This CDR3 is built from 16 residues. The J segment lost 2 bases and the V segment lost 5 bases, leaving 6 bases of the junction unmatched. The CDR3 protein is CASSPPGLAGQETQYF. In DNA form, the CDR3 reads TGTGCCAGCAGCCCCCCCGGACTAGCGGGACAAGAGACCCAGTACTTC.

The chain recombines TRBV3-1 (or the pseudogene TRBV3-2) with TRBJ1-1, with 9 bases lining up with TRBD1. Per the germline V gene, CDR1 is LGHDT and CDR2 is YNNKEL (reference sequence). V shed 1 base, J shed 6 bases, and the junction held 12 bases outside the gene matches. This CDR3 is 17 amino acids long. The CDR3 loop reads CASSQGLQGAGLAEAFF. CDR3 DNA: TGTGCCAGCAGCCAAGGCTTACAGGGGGCCGGGTTGGCTGAAGCTTTCTTT.

The V and J genes are TRBV28 and TRBJ1-1; D gene uncertain. The CDR3 has 14 amino acids. Germline V CDR1 and CDR2: MDHEN, SYDVKM. The germline V and J ends were trimmed by 0 bases and 1 base, with 6 bases remaining between them. Here the CDR3 reads CASSLWQKNTEAFF. The CDR3 bases are TGTGCCAGCAGTTTATGGCAGAAGAACACTGAAGCTTTCTTT.

This clone was found once. The rearrangement uses TRBV6-1 and TRBJ2-5; weak D call: TRBD2 (5 bases). The CDR3 has 15 amino acids. V was trimmed by 0 bases and J by 5 bases, leaving 13 bases between them. Germline values: CDR1 MNHNS, CDR2 SASEGT. The CDR3 coding sequence is TGTGCCAGCAGTGAAGCTGGACTCCGCGGGGAGACCCAGTACTTC. Translation: CASSEAGLRGETQYF.

This chain connects TRBV24-1 to TRBJ2-3; 7 nucleotides align to TRBD2. The CDR3 sequence is 16 residues long. V lost 3 bases and J lost 2; bases outside the gene matches: 7. Germline V gene data show CDR1 as KGHDR and CDR2 as SFDVKD. The CDR3 region has the DNA TGTGCCACCAGTGATGAGAGCGGGGCGTTCACAGATACGCAGTATTTT. Translation: CATSDESGAFTDTQYF.